This TCR beta chain was recorded in a study of PD-L1 blockade in urothelial cancer listed by TCRdb under 2017. In the study overall: Therapy was started around 2014 for all patients, and atezolizumab 1,200 mg was administered intravenously every 3 weeks. About 85% of the 29 patients were males with bladder-origin urothelial cancer, and 18 of 29 reported a prior smoking history. Patients had an ECOG performance status of 0 or 1 and had received between 0 and 3 prior chemotherapy regimens. Blood samples were analyzed at 3 weeks after treatment start (second dose) and at 6 weeks after treatment start. Blood samples yielded a median of around 140,000 T cells and around 80,000 unique TCRs, with median clonality 0.080. Somatic, immune and clinical correlates of response to PD-L1 blockade with atezolizumab in urothelial cancer were the focus of an exploratory multi-omic analysis. Pretreatment tumor samples, along with matched peripheral blood collected serially before and after atezolizumab treatment, underwent TCR sequencing. Durable clinical benefit was defined as a progression-free survival longer than 6 months, and TCR features were additionally tested against progression-free survival and overall survival. In the same patients who had TCR sequencing, pretreatment tumors also underwent whole exome sequencing and RNA sequencing. Durable clinical benefit was achieved by nine patients and was not achieved by 20 patients. Around 30 patients had pretreatment blood TCR-seq, approximately 24 had at least one posttreatment blood collection, and approximately 24 had tumor TCR-seq.

This clone has just one count. The antigen it binds to is not known. One base away there is no much larger clone; base qualities are not given. Each PCR received spiked-in synthetic TCR analog templates so that absolute template abundance could be estimated from read counts. TCRbeta CDR3 regions were amplified from genomic DNA with bias-controlled V and J gene primers using the immunoSEQ assay. Rearranged TCRbeta segments were sequenced at approximately 20X coverage. The published analysis was carried out like this. Sequencing errors were corrected by clustering and CDR3s were annotated against IMGT to assign V, D and J genes. Downstream analyses used only productive TCRbeta rearrangements, leaving out any out-of-frame or stop-codon sequences. Clonality was calculated as one minus the Shannon entropy normalized by the log of the number of unique productive sequences. Clones differing between time points or between blood and tumor were identified by Fisher's exact test with Benjamini-Hochberg correction at adjusted p below 0.01. TCRdb carries this immuneACCESS record with in-frame sequences only. Its versions omit some clonotypes, under half of them owing to an unresolved V gene in the studies checked, with the rest unexplained. V, J and clone size were drawn from that table, and D and trimming were deduced from the DNA. For this sample the table gives 84,000 or so clones, of which roughly 84% were detected only once. The ten largest clones add up to approximately 15% of the sample.

The paper's findings and limits, for the study overall: Because the sample size was small (n ≈ 31) and many of the analyses were exploratory, the results are meant to be hypothesis-generating. Patients with durable benefit showed greater expansion of tumor-associated TCR clones in peripheral blood 3 weeks after starting treatment (n of about 20, p = 0.022). Improved progression-free and overall survival was associated with having pretreatment peripheral blood TCR clonality below the median.

The intended sense of this specimen's time point label: pretreatment peripheral blood. A total of 25 to 35 patients with locally advanced or metastatic urothelial carcinoma, treated at Memorial Sloan Kettering on a trial protocol, made up the cohort. Peripheral blood mononuclear cells were collected pretreatment and during treatment, with between 1 and 8 total time points obtained per patient. The Qiagen DNeasy Blood extraction kit was used to purify genomic DNA from total PBMCs and from tumor samples. Collected pretreatment and during treatment, PBMCs were isolated and stored as previously described. Trimming accounts for 2 bases at V and 2 bases at J, while the number of junction bases matched to no gene is 11. Counted from cysteine to phenylalanine, this CDR3 has 17 amino acids. Just CDR3 DNA is preserved here, 51 bases in frame from base 1. The CDR1 and CDR2 encoded by the germline V gene are SGHAT and FQNNGV.

This specimen consisted of PBMCs, obtained around atezolizumab (anti-PD-L1) treatment. This receptor was identified in a man in his fifties or sixties with urothelial cancer. This chain is built from TRBV11-2 and TRBJ2-5, with 7 bases aligning to TRBD2. CDR3 region: CASSLQGAARGQETQYF. The bases are TGTGCCAGCAGCTTACAAGGAGCCGCGCGGGGGCAAGAGACCCAGTACTTC. The entire variable domain, with the stretches around the CDR3 drawn from the reference TRBV11-2 and TRBJ2-5 proteins, is EAGVAQSPRYKIIEKRQSVAFWCNPISGHATLYWYQQILGQGPKLLIQFQNNGVVDDSQLPKDRFSAERLKGVDSTLKIQPAKLEDSAVYLCASSLQGAARGQETQYFGPGTRLLVL.